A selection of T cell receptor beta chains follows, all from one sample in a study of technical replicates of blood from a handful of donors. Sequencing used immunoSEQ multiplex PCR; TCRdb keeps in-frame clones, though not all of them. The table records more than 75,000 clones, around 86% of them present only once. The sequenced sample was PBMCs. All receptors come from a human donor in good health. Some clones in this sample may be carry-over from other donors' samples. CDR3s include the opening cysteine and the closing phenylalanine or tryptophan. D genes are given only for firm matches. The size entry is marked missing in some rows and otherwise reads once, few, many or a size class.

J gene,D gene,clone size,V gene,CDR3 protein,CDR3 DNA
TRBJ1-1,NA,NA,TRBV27,CASSRGWGNTEAFF,TGTGCCAGCAGTCGAGGGTGGGGGAACACTGAAGCTTTCTTT
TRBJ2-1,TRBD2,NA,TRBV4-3,CASSHGTSGRDNEQFF,TGCGCCAGCAGCCACGGGACTAGCGGGAGGGACAATGAGCAGTTCTTC
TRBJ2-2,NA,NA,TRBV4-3,CASSQDWNGVATGELFF,TGCGCCAGCAGCCAAGACTGGAACGGGGTGGCCACCGGGGAGCTGTTTTTT
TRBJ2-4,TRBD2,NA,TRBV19,CASSTGTSDLKNIQYF,TGTGCCAGTAGCACCGGGACTAGCGATCTCAAAAACATTCAGTACTTC
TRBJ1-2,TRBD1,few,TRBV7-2,CASSQFSGGSNYGYTF,TGTGCCAGCAGCCAATTTTCAGGGGGGAGTAACTATGGCTACACCTTC
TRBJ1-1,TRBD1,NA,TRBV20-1,CSAPQGARAFF,TGCAGTGCTCCACAGGGGGCTCGGGCTTTCTTT
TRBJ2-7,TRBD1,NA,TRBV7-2,CASSFRQGNAYEQYF,TGTGCCAGCAGCTTTAGACAGGGGAATGCCTACGAGCAGTACTTC
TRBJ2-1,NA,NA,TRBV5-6,CASSLGRGQFF,TGTGCCAGCAGCTTGGGGCGAGGGCAGTTCTTC
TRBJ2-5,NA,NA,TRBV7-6,CASSLVGEETQYF,TGTGCCAGCAGCTTGGTCGGGGAGGAGACCCAGTACTTC
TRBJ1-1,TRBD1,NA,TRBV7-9,CASSLGGRQGTPEAFF,TGTGCCAGCAGCTTAGGTGGGCGACAGGGGACTCCCGAAGCTTTCTTT
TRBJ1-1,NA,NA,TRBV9,CASSRTGQMNTEAFF,TGTGCCAGCAGCCGAACCGGACAGATGAACACTGAAGCTTTCTTT
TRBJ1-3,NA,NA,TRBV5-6,CASSLDYFSGNTIYF,TGTGCCAGCAGCTTAGATTACTTCTCTGGAAACACCATATATTTT
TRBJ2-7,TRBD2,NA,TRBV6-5,CASSYSGLAGGEQYF,TGTGCCAGCAGTTACTCGGGACTAGCGGGAGGCGAGCAGTACTTC
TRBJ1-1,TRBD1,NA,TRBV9,CASGQTGWDTEAFF,TGTGCCAGCGGTCAGACAGGGTGGGACACTGAAGCTTTCTTT
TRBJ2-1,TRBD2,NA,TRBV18,CASSPPAGGWNEQFF,TGTGCCAGCTCACCACCAGCGGGGGGGTGGAATGAGCAGTTCTTC
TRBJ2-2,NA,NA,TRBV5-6,CASRPGTGELFF,TGTGCCAGCAGGCCGGGGACCGGGGAGCTGTTTTTT
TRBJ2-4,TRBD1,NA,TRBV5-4,CASSLATTGRNIQYF,TGTGCCAGCAGCTTGGCGACGACAGGGAGAAACATTCAGTACTTC
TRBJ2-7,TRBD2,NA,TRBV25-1,CASSESIAGVGEQYF,TGTGCCAGCAGTGAAAGCATAGCGGGAGTAGGCGAGCAGTACTTC
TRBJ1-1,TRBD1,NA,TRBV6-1,CASAGTGNTEAFF,TGTGCCAGTGCCGGGACAGGGAACACTGAAGCTTTCTTT
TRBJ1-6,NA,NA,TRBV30,CAWSPYRVVESSPLHF,TGTGCCTGGAGCCCGTACAGGGTAGTTGAAAGTTCACCCCTCCACTTT
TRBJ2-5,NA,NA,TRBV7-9,CASSSMDGEETQYF,TGTGCCAGCAGCTCCATGGATGGAGAAGAGACCCAGTACTTC
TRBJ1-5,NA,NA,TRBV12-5,CASGLVTSGGENQPQHF,TGTGCTAGTGGTTTGGTGACCTCCGGCGGGGAGAATCAGCCCCAGCATTTT
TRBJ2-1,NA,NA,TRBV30,CAWTDYNEQFF,TGTGCCTGGACAGATTACAATGAGCAGTTCTTC
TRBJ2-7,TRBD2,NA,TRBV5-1,CASSSRGGSSYEQYF,TGCGCCAGCAGCTCGCGGGGGGGAAGCTCCTACGAGCAGTACTTC
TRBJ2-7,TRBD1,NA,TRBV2,CASRQGSHEQYF,TGTGCCAGCCGACAGGGTTCCCACGAGCAGTACTTC
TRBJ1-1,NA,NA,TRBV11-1,CASSAVRDGTEAFF,TGTGCCAGCAGCGCAGTCAGGGATGGCACTGAAGCTTTCTTT
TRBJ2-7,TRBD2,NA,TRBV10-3,CAIRGTSGYYEQYF,TGTGCCATCAGAGGGACTAGCGGATACTACGAGCAGTACTTC
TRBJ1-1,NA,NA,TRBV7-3,CASSPYLYSEAFF,TGTGCCAGCAGCCCTTACTTATACTCTGAAGCTTTCTTT
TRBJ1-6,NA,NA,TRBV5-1,CASSLVRNSPLHF,TGCGCCAGCAGCTTGGTACGGAATTCACCCCTCCACTTT
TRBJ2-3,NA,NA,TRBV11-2,CASSLFWEWSSDTQYF,TGTGCCAGCAGCTTATTTTGGGAGTGGAGTTCGGATACGCAGTATTTT
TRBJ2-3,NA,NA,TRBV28,CASSLLGRTVTDTQYF,TGTGCCAGCAGTTTACTTGGGAGGACGGTCACAGATACGCAGTATTTT
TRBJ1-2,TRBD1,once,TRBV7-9,CASSPGQGPYGYTF,TGTGCCAGCAGCCCCGGACAGGGCCCTTATGGCTACACCTTC
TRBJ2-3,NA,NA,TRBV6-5,CASLSRGDTQYF,TGTGCCAGCTTATCCCGGGGGGATACGCAGTATTTT
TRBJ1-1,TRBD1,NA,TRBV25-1,CASSDSGTGSPEAFF,TGTGCCAGCAGTGACTCCGGGACAGGTAGCCCTGAAGCTTTCTTT
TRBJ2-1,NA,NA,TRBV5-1,CASSFGGGLRNEQFF,TGCGCCAGCAGCTTTGGGGGGGGGCTGCGCAATGAGCAGTTCTTC
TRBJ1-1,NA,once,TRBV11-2,CASSLLLGGTEAFF,TGTGCCAGCAGCTTGCTACTGGGGGGCACTGAAGCTTTCTTT
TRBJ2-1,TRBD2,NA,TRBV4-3,CASSYSGTSGYNEQFF,TGCGCCAGCAGTTATTCCGGGACTAGCGGTTACAATGAGCAGTTCTTC